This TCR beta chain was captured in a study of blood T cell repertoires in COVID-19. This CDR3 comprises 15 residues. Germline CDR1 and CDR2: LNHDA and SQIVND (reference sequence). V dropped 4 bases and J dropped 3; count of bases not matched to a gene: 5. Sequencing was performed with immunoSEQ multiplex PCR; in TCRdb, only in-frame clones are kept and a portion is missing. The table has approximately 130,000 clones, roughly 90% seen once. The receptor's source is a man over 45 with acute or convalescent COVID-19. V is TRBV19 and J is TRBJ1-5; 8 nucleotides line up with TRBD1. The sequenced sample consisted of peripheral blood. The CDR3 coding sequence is TGTGCCAGTAGTACGCGACAGGGGAACAATCAGCCCCAGCATTTT. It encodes CASSTRQGNNQPQHF. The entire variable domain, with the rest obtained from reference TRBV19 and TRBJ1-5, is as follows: DGGITQSPKYLFRKEGQNVTLSCEQNLNHDAMYWYRQDPGQGLRLIYYSQIVNDFQKGDIAEGYSVSREKKESFPLTVTSAQKNPTAFYLCASSTRQGNNQPQHFGDGTRLSIL.